This T cell receptor beta chain appears in the sequencing data of a study of cytomegalovirus exposure and HLA in healthy donors. About the study: Roughly 180 million T cells yielded 120 million or so unique TCR beta sequences, as an earlier analysis found. Whole-study findings and limits: Later work found most CMV-associated TCR beta chains apparently HLA-restricted. A later analysis, which compared TCR beta chains of equal frequency, found the HLA-associated ones more clonally expanded.

60 Vbeta and 13 Jbeta primers were used in PCR. Clones were read by immunoSEQ multiplex PCR, and TCRdb kept only the in-frame ones, dropping some. The sample carries almost 200,000 clones, over 75% recorded once. The V end lost 0 bases, the J end lost 10 bases, and 4 bases lay between the germline ends. Germline CDR1 and CDR2: MNHEY and SVGAGI. There are 12 residues in the CDR3. Though nominally healthy at sampling, donors likely had unrecorded immune exposures. Remarks on this clone: Its target is unknown.

V gene TRBV6-5 combines with J gene TRBJ1-6; no firm D call. What was sequenced was PBMCs. The receptor's source is a woman aged 50 to 65 in good health and CMV-seronegative. This CDR3 reads CASSYSRSPLHF. The CDR3 DNA reads as TGTGCCAGCAGTTACTCGCGCTCACCCCTCCACTTT.